The clone carrying this T cell receptor (beta chain) was counted a few times. The sample originates from a study of T cells after yellow fever vaccination. For TCR, cDNA came from 5'RACE template switching, which added a universal primer site and UMIs. TCRdb processed the 5' RACE reads anew with MiXCR; each CDR3 protein has one entry. The sample includes hundreds of thousands of distinct CDR3 sequences, 12% of them seen just once. Germline V lookup: CDR1 SGDLS, CDR2 YYNGEE. Trimming removed 0 bases from V and 3 bases from J; junction bases left unmatched: 5. The CDR3 has 16 residues. This receptor was obtained from a man aged 18 to 35 who received the YFV17D yellow fever vaccine. This specimen consisted of CD4+ T cells sorted from PBMCs, obtained 15 days after the yellow fever booster vaccination. The chain employs TRBV9 and TRBJ2-7, with 11 nucleotides matching TRBD2. This CDR3 reads CASSVDPSGGFYEQYF. The DNA of the CDR3 is TGTGCCAGCAGCGTAGACCCTAGCGGGGGGTTCTACGAGCAGTACTTC.